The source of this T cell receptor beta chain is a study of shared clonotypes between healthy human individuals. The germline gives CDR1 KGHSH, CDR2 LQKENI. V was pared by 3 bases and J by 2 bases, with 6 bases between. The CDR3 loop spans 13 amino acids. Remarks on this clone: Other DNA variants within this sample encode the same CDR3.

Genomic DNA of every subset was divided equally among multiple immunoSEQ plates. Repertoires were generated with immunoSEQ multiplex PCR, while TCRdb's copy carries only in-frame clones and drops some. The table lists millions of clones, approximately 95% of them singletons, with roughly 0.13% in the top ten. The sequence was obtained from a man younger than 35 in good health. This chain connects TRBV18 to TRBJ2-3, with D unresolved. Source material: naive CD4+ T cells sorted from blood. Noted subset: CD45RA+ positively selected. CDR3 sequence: CASSPRATDTQYF. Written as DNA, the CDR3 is TGTGCCAGCTCACCCCGGGCCACAGATACGCAGTATTTT.